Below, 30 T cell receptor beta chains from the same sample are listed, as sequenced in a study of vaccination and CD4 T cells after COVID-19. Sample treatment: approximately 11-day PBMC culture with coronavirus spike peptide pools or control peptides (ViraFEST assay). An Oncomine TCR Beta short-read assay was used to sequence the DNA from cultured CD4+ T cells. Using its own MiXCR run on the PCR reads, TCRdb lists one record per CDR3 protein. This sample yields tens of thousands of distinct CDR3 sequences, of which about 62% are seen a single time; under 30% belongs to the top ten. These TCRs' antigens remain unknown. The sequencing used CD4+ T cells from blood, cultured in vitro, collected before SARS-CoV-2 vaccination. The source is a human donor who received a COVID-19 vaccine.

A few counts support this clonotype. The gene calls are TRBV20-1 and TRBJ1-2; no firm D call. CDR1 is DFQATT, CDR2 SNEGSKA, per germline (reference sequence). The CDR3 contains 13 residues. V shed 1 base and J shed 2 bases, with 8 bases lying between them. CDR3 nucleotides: TGCAGTGCTAGAGTATCAACCAACTATGGCTACACCTTC. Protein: CSARVSTNYGYTF.

For the CDR3, the DNA is TGTGCCAGCAGCTTAGTACCTAGGGAGACCCAGTACTTC. Translation gives CASSLVPRETQYF. The chain uses TRBV7-2 and TRBJ2-5; no definite D call. Germline-derived CDR1 and CDR2 are SGHTA and FQGNSA. V was shortened by 1 base and J by 5 bases, with 8 bases between the two germline ends. The CDR3 has 13 amino acids.

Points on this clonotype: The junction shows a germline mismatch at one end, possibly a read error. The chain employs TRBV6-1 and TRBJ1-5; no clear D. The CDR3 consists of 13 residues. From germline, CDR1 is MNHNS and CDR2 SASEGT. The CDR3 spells CAISESVNQPQHF. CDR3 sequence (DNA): TGTGCCATCAGTGAGTCTGTGAATCAGCCCCAGCATTTT.

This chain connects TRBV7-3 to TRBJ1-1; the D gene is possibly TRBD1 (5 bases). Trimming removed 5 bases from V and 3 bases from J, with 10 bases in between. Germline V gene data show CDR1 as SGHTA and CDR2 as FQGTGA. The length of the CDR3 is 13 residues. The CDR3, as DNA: TGTGCCAGCAGCGTAGGGGTGGACACTGAAGCTTTCTTT. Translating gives CASSVGVDTEAFF.

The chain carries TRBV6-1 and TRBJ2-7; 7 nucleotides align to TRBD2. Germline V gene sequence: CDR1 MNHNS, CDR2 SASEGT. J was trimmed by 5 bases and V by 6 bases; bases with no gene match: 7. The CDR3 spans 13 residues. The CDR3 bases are TGTGCCAGCAGAGCCCGGGGGGTTGACGAGCAGTACTTC. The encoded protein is CASRARGVDEQYF.

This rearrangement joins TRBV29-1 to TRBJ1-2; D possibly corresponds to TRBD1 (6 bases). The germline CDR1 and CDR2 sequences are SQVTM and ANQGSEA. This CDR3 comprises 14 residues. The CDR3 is CSPPTRTGPYGYTF. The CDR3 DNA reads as TGCAGTCCACCCACGCGAACAGGGCCCTATGGCTACACCTTC.

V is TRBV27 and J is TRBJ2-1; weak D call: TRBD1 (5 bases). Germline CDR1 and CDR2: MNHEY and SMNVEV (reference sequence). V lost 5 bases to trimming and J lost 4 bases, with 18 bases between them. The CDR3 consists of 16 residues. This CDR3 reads CASSPLNPRQYNEQFF. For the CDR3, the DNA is TGTGCCAGCAGTCCTCTCAACCCACGACAGTACAATGAGCAGTTCTTC.

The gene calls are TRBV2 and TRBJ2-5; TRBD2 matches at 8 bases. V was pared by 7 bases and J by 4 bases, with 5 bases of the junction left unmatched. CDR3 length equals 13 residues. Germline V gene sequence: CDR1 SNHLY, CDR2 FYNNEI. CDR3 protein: CASKNSGGETQYF. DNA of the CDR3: TGTGCCAGCAAAAACAGCGGGGGAGAGACCCAGTACTTC.

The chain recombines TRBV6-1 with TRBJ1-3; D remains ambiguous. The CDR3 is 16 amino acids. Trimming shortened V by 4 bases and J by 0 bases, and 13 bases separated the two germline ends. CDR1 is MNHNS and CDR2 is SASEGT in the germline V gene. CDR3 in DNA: TGTGCCAGCAGTGTTTCCATACAGAGCTCTGGAAACACCATATATTTT. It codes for CASSVSIQSSGNTIYF.

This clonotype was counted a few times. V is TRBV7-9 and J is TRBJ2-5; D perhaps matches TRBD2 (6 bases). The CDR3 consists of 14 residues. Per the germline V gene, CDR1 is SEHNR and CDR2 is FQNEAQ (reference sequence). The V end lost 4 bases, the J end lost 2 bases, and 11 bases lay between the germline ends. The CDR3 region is CASSWGTVQETQYF. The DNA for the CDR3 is TGTGCCAGCAGCTGGGGGACTGTACAAGAGACCCAGTACTTC.

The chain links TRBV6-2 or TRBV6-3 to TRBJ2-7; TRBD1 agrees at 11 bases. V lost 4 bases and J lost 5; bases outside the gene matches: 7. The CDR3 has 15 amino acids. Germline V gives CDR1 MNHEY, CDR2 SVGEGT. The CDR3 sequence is CASSSRTGGRDEQYF. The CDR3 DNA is TGTGCCAGCAGTTCCCGGACAGGGGGCCGCGACGAGCAGTACTTC.

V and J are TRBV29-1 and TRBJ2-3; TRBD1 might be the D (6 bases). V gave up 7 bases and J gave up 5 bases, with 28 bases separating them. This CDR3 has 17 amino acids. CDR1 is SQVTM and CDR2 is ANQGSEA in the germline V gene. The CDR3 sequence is CSAPHRGTGSFKDTQYF. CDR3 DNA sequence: TGCAGCGCTCCTCACCGGGGCACAGGGAGTTTCAAAGATACGCAGTATTTT.

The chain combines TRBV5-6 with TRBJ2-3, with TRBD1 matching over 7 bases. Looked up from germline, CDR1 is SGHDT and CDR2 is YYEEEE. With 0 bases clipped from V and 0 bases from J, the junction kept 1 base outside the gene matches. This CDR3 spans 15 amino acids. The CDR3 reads CASSLGQGSTDTQYF. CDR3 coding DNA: TGTGCCAGCAGCTTGGGACAGGGCAGCACAGATACGCAGTATTTT.

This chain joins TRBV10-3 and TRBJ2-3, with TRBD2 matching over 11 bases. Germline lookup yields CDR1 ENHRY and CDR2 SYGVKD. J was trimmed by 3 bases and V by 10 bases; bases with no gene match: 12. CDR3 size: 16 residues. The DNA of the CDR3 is TGTGCCACAGGGGTTGTCGGGACTAGCGGAACAGATACGCAGTATTTT. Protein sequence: CATGVVGTSGTDTQYF.

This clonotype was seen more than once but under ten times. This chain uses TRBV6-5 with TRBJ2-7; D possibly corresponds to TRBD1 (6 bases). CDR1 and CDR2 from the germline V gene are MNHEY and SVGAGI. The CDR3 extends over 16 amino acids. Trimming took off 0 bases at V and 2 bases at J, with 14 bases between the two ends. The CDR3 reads CASSYSGPGHPYEQYF. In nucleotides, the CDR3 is TGTGCCAGCAGTTACTCGGGGCCGGGACACCCCTACGAGCAGTACTTC.

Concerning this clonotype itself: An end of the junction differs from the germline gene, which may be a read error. The CDR3 DNA is TGTGCCAGCAGCTGGCAGGGGGTTCGGGCTGAAGCTTTCTTT. As protein: CASSWQGVRAEAFF. The chain recombines TRBV5-3 with TRBJ1-1; 7 nucleotides match TRBD1. TRBV5-3 is an ORF for which the function is uncertain. The CDR3 is made up of 14 amino acids.

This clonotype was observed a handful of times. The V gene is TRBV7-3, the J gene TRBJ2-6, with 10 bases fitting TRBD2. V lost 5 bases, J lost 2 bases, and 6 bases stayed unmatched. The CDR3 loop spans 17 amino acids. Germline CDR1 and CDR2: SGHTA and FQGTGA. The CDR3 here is CASSLTSGEAGANVLTF. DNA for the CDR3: TGTGCCAGCAGCCTTACTAGCGGGGAAGCTGGGGCCAACGTCCTGACTTTC.

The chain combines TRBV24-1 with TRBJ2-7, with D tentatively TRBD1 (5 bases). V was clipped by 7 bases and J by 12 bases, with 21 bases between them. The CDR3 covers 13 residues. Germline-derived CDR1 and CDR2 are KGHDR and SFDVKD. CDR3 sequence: CATSPNSRGRRYF. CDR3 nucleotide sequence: TGTGCCACCAGCCCTAACAGTAGGGGTCGGCGGTACTTC.

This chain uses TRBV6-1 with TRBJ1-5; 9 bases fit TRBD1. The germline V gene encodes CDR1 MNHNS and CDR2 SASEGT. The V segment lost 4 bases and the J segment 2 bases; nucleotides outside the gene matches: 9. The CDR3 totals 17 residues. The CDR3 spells CASSVGHRGLGNQPQHF. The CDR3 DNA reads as TGTGCCAGCAGTGTAGGACACAGGGGGCTTGGCAATCAGCCCCAGCATTTT.

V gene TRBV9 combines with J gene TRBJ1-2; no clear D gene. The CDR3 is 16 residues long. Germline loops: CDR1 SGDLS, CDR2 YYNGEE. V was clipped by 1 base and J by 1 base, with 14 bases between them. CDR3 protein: CASSVNPDGLNYGYTF. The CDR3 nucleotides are TGTGCCAGCAGCGTAAATCCGGACGGACTTAACTATGGCTACACCTTC.

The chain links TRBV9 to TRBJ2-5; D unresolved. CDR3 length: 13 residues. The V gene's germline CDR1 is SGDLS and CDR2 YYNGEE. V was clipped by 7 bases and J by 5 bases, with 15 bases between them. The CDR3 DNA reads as TGTGCCAGCTCTAGGGCCCCCGGGGAGACCCAGTACTTC. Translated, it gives CASSRAPGETQYF.

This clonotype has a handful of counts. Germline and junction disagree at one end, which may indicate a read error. The CDR3 DNA follows: TGTGCCAGCACTTACTTATCATCCACTGAAGCTTTCTTT. As protein: CASTYLSSTEAFF. The genes are TRBV6-2 or TRBV6-3 and TRBJ1-1; D unresolved. This CDR3 comprises 13 residues. CDR1 is MNHEY, CDR2 SVGEGT, per germline.

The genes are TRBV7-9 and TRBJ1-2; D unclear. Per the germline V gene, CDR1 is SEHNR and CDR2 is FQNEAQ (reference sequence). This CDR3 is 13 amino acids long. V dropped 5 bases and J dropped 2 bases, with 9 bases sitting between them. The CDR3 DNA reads TGTGCCAGCAGCCCACAACCCAACTATGGCTACACCTTC. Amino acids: CASSPQPNYGYTF.

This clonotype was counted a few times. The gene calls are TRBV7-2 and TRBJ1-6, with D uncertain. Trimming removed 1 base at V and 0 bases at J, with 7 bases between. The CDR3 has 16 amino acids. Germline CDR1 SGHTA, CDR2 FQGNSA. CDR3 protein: CASSLGIFSYNSPLHF. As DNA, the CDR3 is TGTGCCAGCAGCTTAGGCATATTCTCCTATAATTCACCCCTCCACTTT.

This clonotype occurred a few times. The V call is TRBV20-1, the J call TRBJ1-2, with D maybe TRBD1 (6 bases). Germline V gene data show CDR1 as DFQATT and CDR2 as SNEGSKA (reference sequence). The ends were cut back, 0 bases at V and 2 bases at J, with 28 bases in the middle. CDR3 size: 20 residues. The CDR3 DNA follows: TGCAGTGCTAGAGATCGAAGTAAGCAGGGGCCGGCAGCATACAACTATGGCTACACCTTC. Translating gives CSARDRSKQGPAAYNYGYTF.

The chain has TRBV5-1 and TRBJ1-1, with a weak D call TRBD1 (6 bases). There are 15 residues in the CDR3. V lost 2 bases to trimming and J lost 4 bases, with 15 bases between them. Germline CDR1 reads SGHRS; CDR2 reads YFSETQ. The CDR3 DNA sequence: TGCGCCAGCAGCTTAGGGGCCACAGGGCCCACTGAAGCTTTCTTT. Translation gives CASSLGATGPTEAFF.

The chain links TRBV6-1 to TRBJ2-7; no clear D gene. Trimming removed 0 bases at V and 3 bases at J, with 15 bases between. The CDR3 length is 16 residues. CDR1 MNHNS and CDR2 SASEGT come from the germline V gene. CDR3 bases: TGTGCCAGCAGTGAAGCCGGTGTGGGCTTTGGCTACGAGCAGTACTTC. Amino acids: CASSEAGVGFGYEQYF.

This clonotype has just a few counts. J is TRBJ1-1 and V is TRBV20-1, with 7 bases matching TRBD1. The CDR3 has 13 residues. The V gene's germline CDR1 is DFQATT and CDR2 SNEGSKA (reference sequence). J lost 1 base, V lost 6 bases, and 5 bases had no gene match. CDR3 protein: CSANRGGNTEAFF. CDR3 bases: TGCAGTGCGAACAGGGGTGGGAACACTGAAGCTTTCTTT.

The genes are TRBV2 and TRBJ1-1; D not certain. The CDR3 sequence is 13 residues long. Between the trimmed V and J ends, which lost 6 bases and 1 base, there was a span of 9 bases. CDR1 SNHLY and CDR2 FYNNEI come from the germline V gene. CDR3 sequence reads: CASSNLPNTEAFF. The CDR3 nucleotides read TGTGCCAGCAGCAACCTGCCGAACACTGAAGCTTTCTTT.

The CDR3 is CSARDSVSGNTIYF. CDR3 sequence (DNA): TGCAGTGCTAGGGACAGTGTCTCTGGAAACACCATATATTTT. The chain combines TRBV20-1 with TRBJ1-3, with D maybe TRBD1 (6 bases). Germline V gives CDR1 DFQATT, CDR2 SNEGSKA (reference sequence). Trimming stripped 3 bases from V and 0 bases from J, with 9 bases between. The length of the CDR3 is 14 residues.